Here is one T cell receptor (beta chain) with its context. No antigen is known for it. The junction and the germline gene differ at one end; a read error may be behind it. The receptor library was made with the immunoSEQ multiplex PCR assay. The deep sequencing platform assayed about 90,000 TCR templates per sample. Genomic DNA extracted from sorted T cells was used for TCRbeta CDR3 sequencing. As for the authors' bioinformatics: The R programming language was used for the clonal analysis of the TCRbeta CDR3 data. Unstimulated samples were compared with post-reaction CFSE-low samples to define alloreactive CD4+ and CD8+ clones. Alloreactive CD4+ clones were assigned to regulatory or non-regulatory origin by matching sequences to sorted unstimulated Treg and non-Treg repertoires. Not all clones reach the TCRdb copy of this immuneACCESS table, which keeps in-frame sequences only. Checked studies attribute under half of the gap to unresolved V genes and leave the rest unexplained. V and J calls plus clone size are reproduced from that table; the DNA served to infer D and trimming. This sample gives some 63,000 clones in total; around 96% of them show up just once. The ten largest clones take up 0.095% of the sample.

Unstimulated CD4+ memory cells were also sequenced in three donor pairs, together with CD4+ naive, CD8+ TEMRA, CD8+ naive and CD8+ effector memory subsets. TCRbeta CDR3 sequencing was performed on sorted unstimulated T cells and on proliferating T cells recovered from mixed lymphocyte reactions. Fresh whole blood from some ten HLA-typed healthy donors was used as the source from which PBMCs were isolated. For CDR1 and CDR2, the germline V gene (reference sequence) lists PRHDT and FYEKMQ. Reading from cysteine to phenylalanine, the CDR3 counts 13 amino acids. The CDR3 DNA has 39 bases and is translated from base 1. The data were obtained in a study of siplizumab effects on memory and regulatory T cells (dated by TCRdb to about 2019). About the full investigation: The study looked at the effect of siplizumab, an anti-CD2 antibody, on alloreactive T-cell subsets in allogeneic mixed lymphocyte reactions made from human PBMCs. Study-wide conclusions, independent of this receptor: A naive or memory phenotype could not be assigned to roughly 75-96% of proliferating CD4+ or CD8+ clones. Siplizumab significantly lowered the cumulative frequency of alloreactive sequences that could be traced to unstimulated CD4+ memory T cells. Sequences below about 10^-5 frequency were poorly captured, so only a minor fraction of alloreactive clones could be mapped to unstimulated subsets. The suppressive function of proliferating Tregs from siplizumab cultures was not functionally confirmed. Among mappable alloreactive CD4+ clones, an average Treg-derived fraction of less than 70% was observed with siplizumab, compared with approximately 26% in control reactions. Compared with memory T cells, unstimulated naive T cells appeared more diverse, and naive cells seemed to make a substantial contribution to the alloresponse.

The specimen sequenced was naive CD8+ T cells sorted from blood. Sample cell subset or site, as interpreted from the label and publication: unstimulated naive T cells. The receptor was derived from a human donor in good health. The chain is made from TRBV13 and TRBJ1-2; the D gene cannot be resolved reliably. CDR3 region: CASSLGVGTDINF. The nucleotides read TGTGCCAGCAGCTTAGGTGTGGGAACAGATATTAACTTC. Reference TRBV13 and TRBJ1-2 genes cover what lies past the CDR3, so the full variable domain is AAGVIQSPRHLIKEKRETATLKCYPIPRHDTVYWYQQGPGQDPQFLISFYEKMQSDKGSIPDRFSAQQFSDYHSELNMSSLELGDSALYFCASSLGVGTDINFGSGTRLTVV.